This T cell receptor beta chain was captured by sequencing in a study of T cells in severe cutaneous drug reactions (dated by TCRdb to the late 2010s). Study-level background: Patients were recruited between about 2011 and 2019 from Taiwan, Thailand and a European registry network. Enrollment was limited to patients whose SJS/TEN or DRESS diagnosis was probable or definite according to RegiSCAR criteria. To build the libraries, iRepertoire multiplex PCR was used, and the authors pointed to a comparison in which iRepertoire and 5' RACE methods, with or without UMI, captured abundant clonotypes similarly. Biological samples, such as blister fluids/cells and PBMC, were collected from patients during the acute or recovery stage. Assignment of the culprit drug relied on both the Naranjo algorithm and the ALDEN drug causality algorithm. The study paired bulk TCR sequencing with single-cell sequencing, quantitative PCR validation, functional assays and transgenic mouse experiments.

Sequenced donors were patients with carbamazepine-induced Stevens-Johnson syndrome or toxic epidermal necrolysis (CBZ-SJS/TEN). Peripheral blood repertoires came from CBZ-SJS/TEN patients of Han Chinese (five) and European (about six) origin. To look for drug-specific clonotypes, next-generation sequencing was used to profile the T cell receptor repertoires of patients with drug-induced severe cutaneous adverse reactions. The RNA was isolated from either blister cells of skin lesions or peripheral blood mononuclear cells. For both bulk and single-cell sequencing, libraries were prepared with the iRepertoire multiplex PCR system and TCR subtype-specific primers. Multiplex PCR with primers aimed at the V, D and J gene regions produced the bulk TCR beta libraries. Bulk TCR library preparation used roughly 100-500 ng of RNA per sample as input. An Illumina MiSeq was used to sequence the bulk TCR beta amplicons. The paper's processing steps were these. Sample misassignments and low-quality sequencing reads were filtered out during quality control steps. CDR3 was defined as the amino acids between the V-gene Y[YFLI]C motif and the J-segment [FW]GXGT motif. TRBV and TRBJ gene assignments and CDR3 clonotypes followed the IMGT database. TRBV expression in each sample was normalized to the mean of the same gene in PBMC from 35 to 50 healthy donors. After the reads were reprocessed by TCRdb, one entry was made per CDR3 protein sequence, with no DNA. TCRdb assigned the V and J calls; the authors' analysis was not used. This sample's table has entries for about 21,000 distinct CDR3 sequences. About 7.8% of the sample goes to the ten largest clones.

Results and caveats for the whole study, not just this receptor: The authors stated that further study is still needed to find out whether the public TCR applies more generally to SJS/TEN caused by other drugs. All seven CBZ-SJS/TEN blister samples contained a public TCRbeta CDR3 (mean approximately 15%), which was undetectable or scarce in tolerant-control and healthy-donor PBMC. TRBV12-4 usage was strongly increased in CBZ-SJS/TEN patients, averaging approximately 32% in blister cells and roughly 5% in PBMC.

As concerns this clonotype: The antigen this receptor binds is unknown.

From the cysteine through the phenylalanine, the CDR3 covers 16 amino acids. Nucleotide data are not available. CDR1 and CDR2, per the germline V gene, are MDHEN and SYDVKM. The V gene is TRBV28 and the J gene is TRBJ2-1; TCRdb's assignment of TRBD2 cannot be checked, as there is no DNA. The sequence was obtained from a human donor with toxic epidermal necrolysis, a severe cutaneous drug reaction. Source material: PBMCs. The CDR3 reads as follows: CASSLLLAEGGNEQFF. With the rest looked up from the reference TRBV28 and TRBJ2-1 genes rather than sequenced, the full variable domain is DVKVTQSSRYLVKRTGEKVFLECVQDMDHENMFWYRQDPGLGLRLIYFSYDVKMKEKGDIPEGYSVSREKKERFSLILESASTNQTSMYLCASSLLLAEGGNEQFFGPGTRLTVL.